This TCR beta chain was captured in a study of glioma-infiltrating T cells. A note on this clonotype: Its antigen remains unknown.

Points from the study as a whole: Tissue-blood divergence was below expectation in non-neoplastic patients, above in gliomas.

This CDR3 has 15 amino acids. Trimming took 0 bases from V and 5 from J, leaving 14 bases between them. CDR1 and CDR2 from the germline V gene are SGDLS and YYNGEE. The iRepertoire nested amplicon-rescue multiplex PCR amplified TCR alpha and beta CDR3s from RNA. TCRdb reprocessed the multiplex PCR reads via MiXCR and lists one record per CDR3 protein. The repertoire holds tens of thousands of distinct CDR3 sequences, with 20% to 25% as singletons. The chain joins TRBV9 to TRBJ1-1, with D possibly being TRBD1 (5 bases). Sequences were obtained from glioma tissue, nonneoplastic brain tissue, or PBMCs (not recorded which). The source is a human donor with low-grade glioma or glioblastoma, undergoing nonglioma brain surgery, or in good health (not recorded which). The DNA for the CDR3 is TGTGCCAGCAGCGTAGGGGGGGGGATAGAGACTGAAGCTTTCTTT. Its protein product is CASSVGGGIETEAFF.